This T cell receptor beta chain came from a study of blood T cells in healthy people across ages (dated by TCRdb to about 2015). About the study as a whole: In model experiments, template switching captured about one uniquely barcoded TCR beta cDNA molecule for every two T cells. Age-related changes in TCR beta repertoire diversity were measured in the study by deep sequencing normalized with unique cDNA molecular identifiers. The donors were split into four age groups: young (average 16 years), middle-aged (about 40), aged (approximately 59) and long-lived (about 74). To avoid experimental bias, donors of different ages were spread randomly across the sequencing lanes. For two donors (one aged 18 to 30 and one aged 80 or older), the study analyzed two additional independent replicas of 1 million unique cDNA reads from the same blood draw.

Here is what the overall study found, with its caveats: Estimates of total diversity based on one million sequenced T cells were regarded as lower bounds and as underestimates. Since profiling was done on bulk unsorted PBMCs, naive and antigen-experienced compartments could not be conclusively compared. Observed TCR beta diversity per million T cells fell roughly linearly with age, and a significant reduction was already apparent by age approximately 41. Compared with the aged group, the long-lived group had more naive CD4+ T cells, fewer expanded clones and increased TCR diversity, suggesting age selection. The percentage of naive T cells measured by flow cytometry correlated strongly with observed TCR beta diversity. Donor CMV infection status was unknown, potentially confounding age-related changes in expanded clonotypes.

Worth noting for this clonotype: What this receptor recognizes is not known. No clone much larger than this one lies a single base away; base qualities are absent.

Including cysteine and phenylalanine, the CDR3 has 16 amino acids. CDR3 DNA is the only sequence kept; it has 48 bases, read in frame from the first base. The junction carries 24 bases between V and J, which are trimmed by 5 bases and 9 bases respectively. CDR1 and CDR2 are drawn from the germline V gene: SGHDT, YYEEEE. Libraries were prepared through 5' RACE. The sequencer listed for this sample is Illumina HiSeq 2500. A second PCR of about 7 to 12 cycles was performed with a sample-barcoded 5' primer and a J-beta primer mix. Each TCR beta cDNA molecule received a unique molecular identifier from a template-switch 5' adaptor carrying 12 random nucleotides. Each sample yielded at least 2.5 million CDR3-containing paired-end reads. First-strand cDNA synthesis was performed from all RNA using the Mint cDNA synthesis kit, with priming by a TRBC-specific oligonucleotide. Following uracil-DNA glycosylase treatment, all cDNA underwent a first 18-cycle PCR with the universal primers M1SS and BC2_uni_R. The authors' pipeline ran thus. For normalization, 1 million high-quality reads, each with a distinct molecular identifier, were randomly selected from each sample. Reads with shared molecular identifiers were discarded instead of being binned into consensus sequences. CDR3 identification, clonotype clustering and error correction used MiTCR with a Q25 quality threshold and the strictest error-elimination algorithm. Lower-bound total TCR beta diversity was estimated with a nonparametric unseen species model using Euler transformation. The public reads were reanalyzed by TCRdb: fastp trimming at Q25, MiXCR alignment, in-frame beta chains only. Each CDR3 protein gets just one entry, which takes the most common genes and DNA from the rows behind it. TCRdb assigned the V and J calls; the authors' analysis was not used. Recorded for this sample are approximately 1,000,000 distinct CDR3 sequences; 40% to 50% of them occurred a single time. Under 20% of the sample is in the top ten clones.

Donors were a few dozen systemically healthy Caucasian individuals from Russia aged roughly 6 to 100 years. Each donor gave ten milliliters of peripheral blood, collected into EDTA-treated Vacutainer tubes. Ficoll-Paque density-gradient centrifugation was used to isolate PBMCs, with at least 6.5 million obtained per sample. Trizol reagent was used to extract total RNA from the PBMCs, yielding at least 6 micrograms per sample. For every donor, an aliquot of PBMCs went through flow cytometry to measure the percentages of naive CD45RAhigh/CD27high T cells. The V and J genes are TRBV5-6 and TRBJ2-1; the D gene could be TRBD1 or TRBD2, each one agreeing over 6 bases. Sequencing input: blood. The receptor was derived from a woman in her sixties in good health. CDR3 region: CASRLTKGGRISEQFF. The nucleotides read TGTGCCAGCAGACTCACTAAGGGGGGCCGGATTAGTGAGCAGTTCTTC.